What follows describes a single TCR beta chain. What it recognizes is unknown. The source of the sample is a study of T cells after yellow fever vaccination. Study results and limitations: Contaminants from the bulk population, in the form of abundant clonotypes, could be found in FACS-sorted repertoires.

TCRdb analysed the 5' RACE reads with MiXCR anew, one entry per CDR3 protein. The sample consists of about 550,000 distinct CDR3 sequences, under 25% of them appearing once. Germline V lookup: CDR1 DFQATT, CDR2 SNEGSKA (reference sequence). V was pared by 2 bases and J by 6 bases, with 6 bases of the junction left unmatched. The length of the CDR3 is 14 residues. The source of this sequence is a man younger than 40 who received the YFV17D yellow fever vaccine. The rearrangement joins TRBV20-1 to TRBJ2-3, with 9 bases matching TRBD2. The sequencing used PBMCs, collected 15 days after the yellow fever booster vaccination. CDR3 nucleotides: TGCAGTGCTAGACCCCTCAGCGGGAGGGATACGCAGTATTTT. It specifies CSARPLSGRDTQYF.